The rows below give T cell receptor beta chains drawn from one sample of a study of identical twins. TCRdb fed the 5' RACE reads into MiXCR, producing one record per CDR3 protein. Here the sample spans about 520,000 distinct CDR3 sequences, roughly a fifth being singletons. These data also featured in a second study, about T cells expressing NK-cell markers.

Sequencing was carried out using CD4+ T cells sorted from blood. The receptors originated from a woman between 18 and 29 years old in good health. The conserved cysteine and the conserved F or W are not part of the CDR3 here.

>TRBJ2-7|TRBV10-3
AISELSGTAANEQY
>TRBJ2-5|TRBV29-1
SFSGGEETQY
>TRBJ1-4|TRBV6-1
ATALGTNEKLF
>TRBJ2-5|TRBV6-5
ASSSGFSSETQY
>TRBJ1-2|TRBV19
ASSIIGGAGYGYT
>TRBJ1-5|TRBV7-2
ASSKNNQPQH
>TRBJ2-5|TRBV10-3
AISEKGFQETQY
>TRBJ2-1|TRBV2
ASRSSRLAGANEQF
>TRBJ2-2|TRBV2
ATQALVSTGELF
>TRBJ1-6|TRBV5-6
ASSRTGHNSPLH
>TRBJ2-2|TRBV7-9
ASSLARRQYTGELF
>TRBJ2-3|TRBV5-1
ASSTGWPDTQY
>TRBJ1-2|TRBV30
AWSVRYGYT
>TRBJ2-7|TRBV12-5
ASGEWTLLYEQY
>TRBJ2-2|TRBV15
ASQGQTAGELF
>TRBJ2-7|TRBV6-1
ASSSGASGGYEQY
>TRBJ2-5|TRBV5-1
ASSSQGIETQY
>TRBJ1-1|TRBV7-2
ASSLAGGYTEAF
>TRBJ2-2|TRBV20-1
SATTKGNTGELF
>TRBJ2-1|TRBV3-1
ASSRKSGPSNEQF
>TRBJ2-3|TRBV3-1
ASSQGPPPDTQY
>TRBJ1-5|TRBV18
ASSPRTVNQPQH
>TRBJ2-7|TRBV27
ASSPQLLTPYEQY
>TRBJ1-1|TRBV7-9
ASSLTVFGDTEAF
>TRBJ2-3|TRBV5-1
ASSSLGSGTTDTQY
>TRBJ2-3|TRBV7-8
ASSFSGRAPDTQY
>TRBJ2-4|TRBV10-3
AISEFGPKNIQY
>TRBJ2-1|TRBV7-9
ASTGRGNEQF
>TRBJ1-1|TRBV29-1
SVERFPGASTEAF
>TRBJ2-7|TRBV27
ASSKLMAGSYEQY
>TRBJ2-1|TRBV12-3/TRBV12-4
ASSPGGVYNEQF
>TRBJ1-1|TRBV11-2
ASSLAGGQLRAF
>TRBJ2-7|TRBV25-1
ASSEIWHGSYEQY
>TRBJ1-1|TRBV3-1
ASSQDSSIRGAF
>TRBJ2-5|TRBV7-2
ASSPLGGAETQY
>TRBJ2-1|TRBV5-1
ASTSVSEQF
>TRBJ2-1|TRBV4-3
ASSQDRTQSGNEQF
>TRBJ2-7|TRBV12-3/TRBV12-4
ASSLRGAGSLYEQY
>TRBJ1-1|TRBV20-1
SARDEGGAQYTEAF
>TRBJ2-3|TRBV12-3/TRBV12-4
ASNLFLGNTDTQY
>TRBJ2-3|TRBV6-4
ASSETSGGTDTQY
>TRBJ2-5|TRBV6-5
ASSYDGNQETQY
>TRBJ2-7|TRBV12-3/TRBV12-4
ASSQTSYEQY